There are a few counts of the clone carrying this TCR beta chain. Its antigen remains unknown. This specimen belongs to a study of cytotoxic CD8 clonotypes in ibrutinib-treated CLL. Findings of the study overall: Public clonotypes were uncommon and contracted or stayed stable on treatment. Patients had baseline clonality above age-matched healthy donors, and this clonality moved with circulating CD8+ T-cell counts.

The method was immunoSEQ multiplex PCR; TCRdb's version includes in-frame clones alone and lacks a portion of them. In the table there are tens of thousands of clones, roughly 83% of which are singletons. The ends lost 2 bases at V and 0 bases at J; junction bases unmatched: 10. CDR1 and CDR2 from the germline V gene are SEHNR and FQNEAQ (reference sequence). The CDR3 length is 18 residues. TCR beta library input comprised roughly 2 micrograms of genomic DNA from cryopreserved PBMCs. This TCR was sampled from a human donor with chronic lymphocytic leukemia. Sequenced here: PBMCs, sampled after 24 months of ibrutinib treatment. The chain carries TRBV7-9 and TRBJ2-1; 7 positions match TRBD2. As DNA, the CDR3 is TGTGCCAGCAGCTTATATGCTAGCGGCTACCACTCCTACAATGAGCAGTTCTTC. It translates to CASSLYASGYHSYNEQFF. The whole variable domain, remainder taken from reference TRBV7-9 and TRBJ2-1, is DTGVSQNPRHKITKRGQNVTFRCDPISEHNRLYWYRQTLGQGPEFLTYFQNEAQLEKSRLLSDRFSAERPKGSFSTLEIQRTEQGDSAMYLCASSLYASGYHSYNEQFFGPGTRLTVL.